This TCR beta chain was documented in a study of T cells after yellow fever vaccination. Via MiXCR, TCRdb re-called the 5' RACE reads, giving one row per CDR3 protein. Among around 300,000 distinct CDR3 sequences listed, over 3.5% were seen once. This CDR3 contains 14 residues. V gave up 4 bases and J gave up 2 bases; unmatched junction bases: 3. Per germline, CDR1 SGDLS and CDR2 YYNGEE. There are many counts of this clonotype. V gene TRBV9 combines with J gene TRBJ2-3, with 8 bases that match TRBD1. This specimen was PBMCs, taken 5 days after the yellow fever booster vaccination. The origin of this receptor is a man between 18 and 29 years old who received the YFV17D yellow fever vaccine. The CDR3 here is CASSSDRVTDTQYF. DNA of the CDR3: TGTGCCAGCAGCTCGGACAGGGTCACAGATACGCAGTATTTT.